This T cell receptor (beta chain) was captured in a study of control samples from healthy donors and cancer patients. Measured with immunoSEQ multiplex PCR; TCRdb has only the in-frame clones, and not every one. The sample holds about 120,000 clones; 70% to 90% are singletons and the top ten take 2% to 3%. The germline CDR1 and CDR2 sequences are LNHDA and SQIVND (reference sequence). CDR3 length: 16 amino acids. Trimming cost V 9 bases and J 6 bases, with 26 bases left between them. The specimen was blood. The chain links TRBV19 to TRBJ1-1; tentative D call: TRBD1 (6 bases). The TCR comes from an older woman in good health. CDR3 in amino acids: CASNGKSYRDLAEAFF. In DNA, the CDR3 is TGTGCCAGCAACGGGAAGTCTTACAGGGATTTAGCTGAAGCTTTCTTT.